This entry lists 18 T cell receptor beta chains sequenced from one sample in a study of early T cells in non-severe SARS-CoV-2 infection (dated by TCRdb to the early 2020s). Library generation was performed with 5' RACE. TCRdb lists the instrument as NextSeq 500. TCRdb reworked the public reads: Q25 trimming with fastp, MiXCR clone assembly, productive beta chains retained. Each record represents a unique CDR3 protein, reported with the most common genes and DNA among its rows. The sample includes fewer than 60,000 distinct CDR3 sequences, with about a tenth observed a single time. Roughly 5.7% of the sample belongs to the ten largest clones. The sample consisted of whole blood, taken at baseline. The receptors originated from an adult who was a healthcare worker with PCR-confirmed SARS-CoV-2 infection or an uninfected control (not recorded which).

This sequence joins TRBV11-2 and TRBJ2-3; D is undetermined. Trimming pared 10 bases from V and 0 bases from J, leaving 20 bases between. Germline V CDR1 and CDR2: SGHAT, FQNNGV. This CDR3 comprises 16 residues. CDR3 DNA: TGTGCCATCCCGTCTCCCCGCGCGACTAGCACAGATACGCAGTATTTT. Protein product: CAIPSPRATSTDTQYF.

This clonotype was seen repeatedly, ten times or more. The gene calls are TRBV4-1 and TRBJ2-1; maybe TRBD2 (5 bases). Germline V gives CDR1 MGHRA, CDR2 YSYEKL. The CDR3 sequence is 16 residues long. V dropped 4 bases and J dropped 10 bases, with 23 bases sitting between them. The CDR3 sequence: CASSPQAHLAGEEQFF. The CDR3, as DNA: TGCGCCAGCAGCCCCCAGGCCCATCTAGCCGGAGAGGAGCAGTTCTTC.

The sample holds many counts of this clonotype. The V call is TRBV5-1, the J call TRBJ1-6; D ambiguous. Germline V gene data show CDR1 as SGHRS and CDR2 as YFSETQ. The CDR3 is 12 residues long. Trimming took 1 base from V and 11 from J, leaving 7 bases between them. Written as DNA, the CDR3 is TGCGCCAGCAGCTTGTATGGACCACCCCTCCACTTT. Translation gives CASSLYGPPLHF.

The chain couples TRBV6-5 to TRBJ2-3; D call uncertain. The germline gives CDR1 MNHEY, CDR2 SVGAGI. CDR3 length equals 13 residues. V lost 6 bases and J 2 bases, leaving 9 bases between the germline ends. The CDR3 spells CASSLVDTDTQYF. The CDR3 nucleotides are TGTGCCAGCAGCCTCGTAGACACAGATACGCAGTATTTT.

By sample fraction, this clonotype is medium-sized. The chain links TRBV12-3 or TRBV12-4 to TRBJ2-1; D is unclear. The CDR3 sequence is 11 residues long. Trimming removed 6 bases at V and 7 bases at J, with 7 bases between. The CDR3 spells CASRDLNEQFF. CDR3 in DNA: TGTGCCAGCAGGGATCTAAATGAGCAGTTCTTC.

This clonotype was observed a few times. The chain joins TRBV6-6 to TRBJ1-1; D is undetermined. This CDR3 spans 11 amino acids. V was cut by 11 bases and J by 1 base, with 8 bases left in between. From germline, CDR1 is MNHNY and CDR2 SVGAGI (reference sequence). The CDR3 sequence: CAHSENTEAFF. DNA of the CDR3: TGTGCCCACAGTGAGAACACTGAAGCTTTCTTT.

This clonotype was observed a few times. The rearrangement joins TRBV4-1 to TRBJ2-7, with D uncertain. The CDR3 contains 14 residues. Trimming took off 3 bases at V and 6 bases at J, with 15 bases between the two ends. Per the germline V gene, CDR1 is MGHRA and CDR2 is YSYEKL. This CDR3 is CASSQLLLRSEQYF. DNA of the CDR3: TGCGCCAGCAGCCAGTTATTACTCCGATCCGAGCAGTACTTC.

There are many counts of this clonotype. The chain has TRBV12-3 or TRBV12-4 and TRBJ1-1, with TRBD1 matching over 9 bases. J was trimmed by 1 base and V by 3 bases; bases with no gene match: 0. This CDR3 has 14 residues. This chain's CDR3 is CASSLGQGNTEAFF. In nucleotides, the CDR3 is TGTGCCAGCAGTTTGGGACAGGGGAACACTGAAGCTTTCTTT.

This clonotype is medium-sized within its sample. The chain recombines TRBV20-1 with TRBJ2-7; D is perhaps TRBD2 (5 bases). From germline, CDR1 is DFQATT and CDR2 SNEGSKA (reference sequence). CDR3 length: 12 amino acids. V was clipped by 3 bases and J by 3 bases, with 9 bases between them. CDR3 sequence reads: CSARERDYEQYF. CDR3 bases: TGCAGTGCTAGGGAGAGGGACTACGAGCAGTACTTC.

This clonotype was counted ten times or more. The chain recombines TRBV4-3 with TRBJ1-6; tentatively, D is TRBD1 (5 bases). Trimming removed 0 bases from V and 9 bases from J, with 12 bases in between. This CDR3 has 15 residues. The germline V gene encodes CDR1 LGHNA and CDR2 YSLEER. CDR3 sequence reads: CASSQEVGGSSPLHF. The CDR3 DNA follows: TGCGCCAGCAGCCAAGAGGTCGGGGGTTCTTCACCCCTCCACTTT.

This chain joins TRBV19 and TRBJ2-7, with a possible D match to TRBD1 (6 bases). CDR3 size: 13 residues. The ends were cut back, 6 bases at V and 5 bases at J, with 14 bases in the middle. Per germline, CDR1 LNHDA and CDR2 SQIVND (reference sequence). The CDR3 is CASSTVPGDEQYF. For the CDR3, the DNA is TGTGCCAGTAGCACTGTTCCAGGGGACGAGCAGTACTTC. The whole variable domain, remainder taken from reference TRBV19 and TRBJ2-7, is DGGITQSPKYLFRKEGQNVTLSCEQNLNHDAMYWYRQDPGQGLRLIYYSQIVNDFQKGDIAEGYSVSREKKESFPLTVTSAQKNPTAFYLCASSTVPGDEQYFGPGTRLTVT.

This rearrangement joins TRBV19 to TRBJ2-7; TRBD1 is a possible D gene (5 bases). The ends were cut back, 4 bases at V and 2 bases at J, with 12 bases in the middle. Germline CDR1 LNHDA, CDR2 SQIVND (reference sequence). This CDR3 spans 14 amino acids. The CDR3 region is CASSKQDTTYEQYF. The CDR3 region has the DNA TGTGCCAGTAGTAAACAGGACACTACCTACGAGCAGTACTTC.

In its sample, this clonotype was seen a few times. This sequence joins TRBV20-1 and TRBJ2-7, with D possibly matching TRBD1 (5 bases). V was shortened by 4 bases and J by 2 bases, with 9 bases between the two germline ends. The germline V gene encodes CDR1 DFQATT and CDR2 SNEGSKA (reference sequence). This CDR3 is built from 12 residues. The CDR3, as DNA: TGCAGTGCTATACAGGACACCTACGAGCAGTACTTC. Protein product: CSAIQDTYEQYF.

This clonotype was counted at least ten times. V usage is TRBV6-1 and J usage is TRBJ2-5; 8 positions agree with TRBD2. The germline gives CDR1 MNHNS, CDR2 SASEGT. This CDR3 contains 16 residues. V lost 3 bases to trimming and J lost 5 bases; unmatched junction nucleotides: 11. The DNA of the CDR3 is TGTGCCAGCAGTGATCGGATTCTAGCGGGCCTGGAGACCCAGTACTTC. Protein sequence: CASSDRILAGLETQYF.

This clonotype appeared a few times. The J gene is TRBJ1-2, the V gene TRBV12-3 or TRBV12-4; D might be TRBD1 (6 bases). The CDR3 is 13 residues long. The V gene lost 6 bases and the J gene lost 1 base, with 9 bases spanning the gap. CDR3 nucleotide sequence: TGTGCCAGCAGGGGGGCGGGTAACTATGGCTACACCTTC. Amino acids: CASRGAGNYGYTF.

This clonotype was counted at least ten times. The chain is built from TRBV5-4 and TRBJ2-5; possible D gene TRBD2, 5 bases. Germline V lookup: CDR1 SGHNT, CDR2 YYREEE (reference sequence). The CDR3 spans 15 residues. Trimming left V 2 bases short and J 1 base short, with 12 bases between. The CDR3 region is CASSLPGERQETQYF. The CDR3 DNA reads TGTGCCAGCAGCTTACCCGGGGAGCGCCAAGAGACCCAGTACTTC.

The V gene is TRBV11-3, the J gene TRBJ2-3, with D perhaps given as TRBD1 or TRBD2 (6 bases each). This CDR3 region has 12 residues. Germline loops: CDR1 SGHNT, CDR2 YENEEA. The ends were cut back, 8 bases at V and 5 bases at J, with 11 bases in the middle. The CDR3: CASGGRGDTQYF. The CDR3 DNA follows: TGTGCCAGCGGGGGGCGTGGAGATACGCAGTATTTT.

This clonotype has a count of ten or more. V gene TRBV7-9 combines with J gene TRBJ1-1; TRBD1 might be the D (5 bases). CDR3 length equals 16 residues. Deletions cut 5 bases from V and 1 base from J, with 17 bases between. CDR1 is SEHNR, CDR2 FQNEAQ, per germline (reference sequence). The CDR3 here is CASSHPLVGENTEAFF. CDR3 DNA: TGTGCCAGCAGCCACCCGTTAGTGGGGGAGAACACTGAAGCTTTCTTT. Full variable domain (remainder filled in from reference TRBV7-9 and TRBJ1-1): DTGVSQNPRHKITKRGQNVTFRCDPISEHNRLYWYRQTLGQGPEFLTYFQNEAQLEKSRLLSDRFSAERPKGSFSTLEIQRTEQGDSAMYLCASSHPLVGENTEAFFGQGTRLTVV.